The following is a T cell receptor (beta chain) sequence with its context. No antigen is known for it. This sample was included in a study of CD8 T cell repertoires and HIV-1 epitope variants. Across the whole study: Each of Twenty-five Gag and Nef epitope peptides stimulated a separate culture. Separate from the cultures, 1M uncultured T cells served as baseline.

V lost 3 bases and J lost 0, with 11 bases in between. Germline assignment: CDR1 MDHEN and CDR2 SYDVKM. This CDR3 has 16 amino acids. Study-wide findings and caveats: Six of nine antigen-specific clonotypes appeared cross-reactive to autologous or escape variants.

The method was immunoSEQ multiplex PCR; TCRdb's version includes in-frame clones alone and lacks a portion of them. The sample carries 5,900 or so clones, about 71% recorded once. The sample taken for sequencing was cultured CD8+ T cells derived from PBMCs. The chain combines TRBV28 with TRBJ1-4; the D is unclear. This TCR derives from a male donor with HIV. The CDR3: CASSFRVESTNEKLFF. The CDR3 DNA reads as TGTGCCAGCAGTTTTCGGGTCGAGTCAACTAATGAAAAACTGTTTTTT.